These 16 T cell receptor delta chains came from one sample sequenced in a study of gamma-delta T cells after stem cell transplantation. With CATT, TCRdb re-called clones from the RT-PCR reads. The table lists 3,600 or so delta-chain clones, under 20% of them singletons. Sample: gamma-delta T cells. Every receptor here comes from a human donor. It is not recorded whose cells these are; they may come from a transplant donor.

V is TRDV2 and J is TRDJ1; D remains ambiguous. This CDR3 region has 21 residues. Germline V gene lookup returns CDR1 GEAIGNYY and CDR2 EKD. V shed 0 bases and J shed 4 bases, with 32 bases lying between them. The CDR3 sequence: CACDTAADAFPLKGNGDKLIF. The CDR3 DNA is TGTGCCTGTGACACCGCGGCGGACGCGTTTCCCCTAAAGGGAAACGGCGATAAACTCATCTTT.

This chain uses TRDV2 with TRDJ1, with TRDD3 identical over 11 bases. The length of the CDR3 is 14 residues. Trimming removed 3 bases from V and 5 bases from J; junction bases left unmatched: 4. Germline CDR1 GEAIGNYY, CDR2 EKD. The CDR3 region has the DNA TGTGCCTGTGACCGACTGGGGGATAAGGATAAACTCATCTTT. Its protein product is CACDRLGDKDKLIF.

This clone ranks as medium-sized. V usage is TRDV2 and J usage is TRDJ1; 7 nucleotides align to TRDD2. CDR1 is GEAIGNYY, CDR2 EKD, per germline. The CDR3 is 19 residues long. V lost 3 bases to trimming and J lost 0 bases; unmatched junction nucleotides: 18. This CDR3 is CACDRLPRGVVLDTDKLIF. Written as DNA, the CDR3 is TGTGCCTGTGACCGGCTTCCTAGGGGGGTAGTACTGGACACCGATAAACTCATCTTT.

On this clone: A far bigger clonotype differs at one base, so this is likely a read error. This chain links TRDV2 with TRDJ1; 7 bases align to TRDD3. The germline V gene encodes CDR1 GEAIGNYY and CDR2 EKD. Trimming removed 0 bases from V and 5 bases from J; junction bases left unmatched: 26. The CDR3 length is 21 residues. The CDR3 DNA is TGTGCCTGTGACACCGTGTCGACTCCGACGAATTGGGGGACACTCATGGATAAACTCATCTTT. This encodes CACDTVSTPTNWGTLMDKLIF.

This clone was observed a few times. A much larger clonotype is one base distant, so this may be a read error. The CDR3 region is CARDVLGDPYTDKLIF. Here the CDR3 DNA reads TGTGCCCGTGACGTACTGGGGGACCCTTACACCGATAAACTCATCTTT. The chain has TRDV2 and TRDJ1, with 9 bases identical to TRDD3. The germline V gene encodes CDR1 GEAIGNYY and CDR2 EKD. There are 16 residues in the CDR3.

About this clone itself: For this DNA, TCRdb reports the protein of a much larger clone, which diverges at residue 8, most likely from a read error; the protein presented here is translated directly from the DNA. The rearrangement uses TRDV2 and TRDJ2; D may be TRDD3 (5 bases). V was trimmed by 0 bases and J by 0 bases, leaving 16 bases between them. Germline CDR1 is GEAIGNYY and CDR2 is EKD. This CDR3 contains 18 residues. The CDR3 reads CACDTLLEDGALTAQLFF. For the CDR3, the DNA is TGTGCCTGTGACACCTTACTGGAGGATGGAGCTTTGACAGCACAACTCTTCTTT.

The table lists this clone with a few counts. The junction departs from the called germline gene at one end, perhaps through a read error. The V gene is TRDV2, the J gene TRDJ1, with 11 bases that match TRDD3. CDR1 is GEAIGNYY and CDR2 is EKD in the germline V gene. CDR3 length: 19 amino acids. The CDR3 DNA follows: TGTGCCCGTGACACCATACTGGGGGATAAGCGAGATCGGACCGATAAACTCATCTTT. This sequence encodes CARDTILGDKRDRTDKLIF.

The chain joins TRDV2 to TRDJ1; TRDD3 matches 12 bases. Germline loops: CDR1 GEAIGNYY, CDR2 EKD. CDR3 length: 18 amino acids. J lost 1 base, V lost 1 base, and 9 bases had no gene match. CDR3 nucleotide sequence: TGTGCCTGTGACACTTTGTCTGGGGGATACGGTACCACCGATAAACTCATCTTT. This encodes CACDTLSGGYGTTDKLIF.

To note about this clone: A much larger clone sits a single nucleotide away, making a read error possible. V and J are TRDV2 and TRDJ1; D call uncertain. The CDR3 consists of 14 residues. Germline CDR1 is GEAIGNYY and CDR2 is EKD. Between the trimmed V and J ends, which lost 0 bases and 4 bases, there was a span of 11 bases. As DNA, the CDR3 is TGTGCCTGTGACACCGTCGGGGCCTACGATAAACTCATCTTT. Translated, it gives CACDTVGAYDKLIF.

This clone was seen more than once but under ten times. V and J are TRDV2 and TRDJ1; 7 bases line up with TRDD3. The CDR3 loop spans 16 amino acids. The germline gives CDR1 GEAIGNYY, CDR2 EKD. V lost 3 bases and J lost 4; bases outside the gene matches: 13. The CDR3 region has the DNA TGTGCCTGTGACCTACTTACTGGGGCCACGGGCGATAAACTCATCTTT. Its translation is CACDLLTGATGDKLIF.

The chain couples TRDV2 to TRDJ1; 12 bases map to TRDD3. This CDR3 is built from 20 residues. Germline V gene lookup returns CDR1 GEAIGNYY and CDR2 EKD. Trimming removed 0 bases from V and 1 base from J; junction bases left unmatched: 14. CDR3 in amino acids: CACDTLARGLGDTLTDKLIF. CDR3 sequence (DNA): TGTGCCTGTGACACCTTAGCCCGAGGACTGGGGGATACCCTCACCGATAAACTCATCTTT.

Concerning this clone: Given a far larger clone just one base away, this is likely a sequencing read error. In DNA form, the CDR3 reads TGTGCCTGTGACACAGTCCAACTGGGGGATACGTCTCCTTACACCGATAAACTCATCTTT. Its translation: CACDTVQLGDTSPYTDKLIF. The chain couples TRDV2 to TRDJ1; 13 nucleotides line up with TRDD3. There are 20 residues in the CDR3. CDR1 is GEAIGNYY and CDR2 is EKD in the germline V gene. V was clipped by 1 base and J by 0 bases; unmatched bases: 13.

By sample fraction, this clone is large. V usage is TRDV2 and J usage is TRDJ1, with D unclear. The germline V gene has CDR1 GEAIGNYY and CDR2 EKD. Trimming shortened V by 0 bases and J by 0 bases, and 13 bases separated the two germline ends. The CDR3 has 16 residues. For the CDR3, the DNA is TGTGCCTGTGACACCGTGGAGATAAGGGACACCGATAAACTCATCTTT. This sequence encodes CACDTVEIRDTDKLIF.

A word on this clone: Additional DNA sequences in this sample encode the identical CDR3. The chain is built from TRDV2 and TRDJ3; 11 bases line up with TRDD3. Trimming removed 1 base from V and 0 bases from J; junction bases left unmatched: 10. The V gene's germline CDR1 is GEAIGNYY and CDR2 EKD. The CDR3 runs 21 residues. CDR3 in amino acids: CACDTGSWGILSSWDTRQMFF. The CDR3 DNA is TGTGCCTGTGACACAGGATCCTGGGGGATACTGAGCTCCTGGGACACCCGACAGATGTTTTTC.

The rearrangement links TRDV2 to TRDJ1; no firm D call. CDR1 and CDR2 (germline): GEAIGNYY, EKD. The V gene lost 3 bases and the J gene lost 0 bases, with 10 bases spanning the gap. The CDR3 contains 14 residues. The CDR3 sequence: CACDALRYTDKLIF. The CDR3 bases are TGTGCCTGTGACGCTCTACGGTACACCGATAAACTCATCTTT.

This clone was picked up a small number of times. The V gene is TRDV2, the J gene TRDJ1, with 10 nucleotides matching TRDD3. J was trimmed by 7 bases and V by 1 base; bases with no gene match: 14. CDR1 and CDR2 (germline): GEAIGNYY, EKD. There are 17 residues in the CDR3. The CDR3 spells CACDTVPVLGDRGKLIF. The CDR3 DNA follows: TGTGCCTGTGACACGGTACCCGTACTGGGGGATCGTGGTAAACTCATCTTT.